This TCR beta chain was found in a study of blood T cell repertoires in COVID-19. The wider study: Samples taken during acute and convalescent COVID-19 were collected in the United States, Italy and Spain. Sources were T cells, B-cell-depleted T cells, or PBMCs; the material itself was cDNA or gDNA.

The repertoire was sequenced with immunoSEQ multiplex PCR; TCRdb's copy has only in-frame clones and lacks some. Of about 68,000 clones listed, 91% are singletons. The V end lost 0 bases, the J end lost 1 base, and 9 bases lay between the germline ends. Germline V gives CDR1 SGHDN, CDR2 FVKESK. This CDR3 is built from 15 residues. Followed over time, Seattle patients had been enrolled while infection was active. This TCR came from a man aged 40-49 years with COVID-19, enrolled during active disease. The specimen sequenced was peripheral blood. The chain employs TRBV14 and TRBJ2-5; maybe TRBD2 (5 bases). CDR3 sequence: CASSQEGLAQETQYF. CDR3 in DNA: TGTGCCAGCAGCCAAGAAGGCCTAGCCCAAGAGACCCAGTACTTC. The variable domain in full, with the rest retrieved from reference TRBV14 and TRBJ2-5, is EAGVTQFPSHSVIEKGQTVTLRCDPISGHDNLYWYRRVMGKEIKFLLHFVKESKQDESGMPNNRFLAERTGGTYSTLKVQPAELEDSGVYFCASSQEGLAQETQYFGPGTRLLVL.